Listed below are T cell receptor beta chains from one sample, sequenced in a study of T-cell reconstitution after alpha-beta-depleted transplantation in children. TCRdb itself ran the PCR reads through MiXCR, one entry per CDR3 protein. Counted here are about 460,000 distinct CDR3 sequences, approximately 10% occurring once; the ten biggest clones make up 2%. The sequences come from PBMCs, collected before TCRalphabeta/CD19-depleted stem cell transplant. Receptor source: a child aged 2 to 15 with inherited bone marrow failure, due to receive a stem cell transplant. Each CDR3 is given with its conserved first and last residue. Each record gives: V gene, clone size, D gene, J gene, CDR3 DNA, CDR3 protein. A D gene is named only where the DNA matches it firmly. A clone size is listed for some rows: how often the clone was seen (once, few, many), or a class if it is expanded.

V: TRBV7-9; size: many; D: -; J: TRBJ1-2; DNA: TGTGCCAGCAGCTCCAGGGAAAGTAACTATGGCTACACCTTC; CDR3: CASSSRESNYGYTF
V: TRBV11-2; size: many; D: -; J: TRBJ1-1; DNA: TGTGCCAGCAGCTTCTGGCAGGGGCCGCGAATGAACACTGAAGCTTTCTTT; CDR3: CASSFWQGPRMNTEAFF
V: TRBV7-9; size: few; D: -; J: TRBJ2-5; DNA: TGTGCCAGCAGCTTAGCTCTAGGGGAAGAAACCCAGTACTTC; CDR3: CASSLALGEETQYF
V: TRBV6-1; size: few; D: TRBD2; J: TRBJ2-1; DNA: TGTGCCAGCACAAATCTGGGACTAGCGGGAGTATGGGCCCGGAATGAGCAGTTCTTC; CDR3: CASTNLGLAGVWARNEQFF
V: TRBV2; size: -; D: TRBD2; J: TRBJ2-3; DNA: TGTGCCAGCAGCCACGGGAGGATGGACGATACGCAGTATTTT; CDR3: CASSHGRMDDTQYF
V: TRBV9; size: many; D: TRBD2; J: TRBJ2-1; DNA: TGTGCCAGCAGCGTATACCCAACTAGCGGGAGGCACAATGAGCAGTTCTTC; CDR3: CASSVYPTSGRHNEQFF
V: TRBV20-1; size: many; D: TRBD1; J: TRBJ2-7; DNA: TGCAGTGCCCCGGGACAGGGGACTTCCGAGCAGTACTTC; CDR3: CSAPGQGTSEQYF
V: TRBV14; size: many; D: TRBD2; J: TRBJ2-7; DNA: TGTGCCAGCAGCCAAGATCGGGCTAGCGGGACCTCCGAGCAGTACTTC; CDR3: CASSQDRASGTSEQYF
V: TRBV10-3; size: few; D: -; J: TRBJ1-2; DNA: TGTGCCATCACCTCCGGGGGGGGCGGCTATGGCTACACCTTC; CDR3: CAITSGGGGYGYTF
V: TRBV24-1; size: many; D: TRBD1; J: TRBJ2-2; DNA: TGTGCCACCAGTGATTCGACAGGGACGACCGGGGAGCTGTTTTTT; CDR3: CATSDSTGTTGELFF
V: TRBV7-8; size: many; D: -; J: TRBJ2-2; DNA: TGTGCCAGCAGTTACCGGACAGCGAACACCGGGGAGCTGTTTTTT; CDR3: CASSYRTANTGELFF
V: TRBV29-1; size: many; D: -; J: TRBJ2-3; DNA: TGCAGCGTTGACCCCAGGGCAGATACGCAGTATTTT; CDR3: CSVDPRADTQYF
V: TRBV7-2; size: many; D: -; J: TRBJ2-3; DNA: TGTGCCAGCAGACCTCTAGCAACAGGCTTGGGAGATACGCAGTATTTT; CDR3: CASRPLATGLGDTQYF
V: TRBV20-1; size: many; D: -; J: TRBJ2-1; DNA: TGCAGTGCTACGAGATCGGGGAAAGGTTACAATGAGCAGTTCTTC; CDR3: CSATRSGKGYNEQFF
V: TRBV20-1; size: few; D: TRBD2; J: TRBJ2-5; DNA: TGCAGTACCATCAGGACTAGCGGGAGGGAGACCCAGTACTTC; CDR3: CSTIRTSGRETQYF
V: TRBV9; size: many; D: TRBD1; J: TRBJ2-7; DNA: TGTGCCAGCAGCGTGGGTGGACAGGGCCCCTACGAGCAGTACTTC; CDR3: CASSVGGQGPYEQYF
V: TRBV7-2; size: many; D: TRBD1; J: TRBJ2-2; DNA: TGTGCCAGCAGCTTCCCATTGGCAGGGGGCGACACCGGGGAGCTGTTTTTT; CDR3: CASSFPLAGGDTGELFF
V: TRBV18; size: many; D: TRBD2; J: TRBJ2-3; DNA: TGTGCCAGCTCACAGGTGGCGGGAGCCACAGATACGCAGTATTTT; CDR3: CASSQVAGATDTQYF
V: TRBV7-2; size: many; D: -; J: TRBJ1-6; DNA: TGTGCCAGCAGTCGGGAGGTCTATAATTCACCCCTCCACTTT; CDR3: CASSREVYNSPLHF
V: TRBV12-3/TRBV12-4; size: many; D: -; J: TRBJ2-7; DNA: TGTGCCAGCAGTTTTTGGTTCTGGGATCGCGGTCGGTCCTACGAGCAGTACTTC; CDR3: CASSFWFWDRGRSYEQYF
V: TRBV27; size: many; D: TRBD2; J: TRBJ2-5; DNA: TGTGCCAGCAGTTACGGACTAGCGGGAGGGGGGACCCAGTACTTC; CDR3: CASSYGLAGGGTQYF
V: TRBV7-2; size: many; D: -; J: TRBJ2-5; DNA: TGTGCCAGCAGCTTAGGGCGATCTATGCAAGAGACCCAGTACTTC; CDR3: CASSLGRSMQETQYF
V: TRBV5-1; size: many; D: TRBD2; J: TRBJ2-3; DNA: TGCGCCAGCAGCTACACTAGCGGGAGGGCAGATACGCAGTATTTT; CDR3: CASSYTSGRADTQYF
V: TRBV7-8; size: many; D: -; J: TRBJ2-7; DNA: TGTGCCAGCAGCTTAGACAGGGCTATATCCTACGAGCAGTACTTC; CDR3: CASSLDRAISYEQYF
V: TRBV29-1; size: -; D: TRBD2; J: TRBJ2-7; DNA: TGCAGCGTTGACGCGGGAGATCGCTACGAGCAGTACTTC; CDR3: CSVDAGDRYEQYF
V: TRBV20-1; size: many; D: TRBD2; J: TRBJ2-5; DNA: TGCAGTGCTAGAGTTCCCCTAGCGGGCAAAGAGACCCAGTACTTC; CDR3: CSARVPLAGKETQYF
V: TRBV7-2; size: many; D: -; J: TRBJ1-2; DNA: TGTGCCAGCAGCCCGGGACGCCGCTATGGCTACACCTTC; CDR3: CASSPGRRYGYTF
V: TRBV6-2/TRBV6-3; size: many; D: TRBD1; J: TRBJ1-2; DNA: TGTGCCAGCACCAAACGGACAGGAGACTATGGCTACACCTTC; CDR3: CASTKRTGDYGYTF
V: TRBV10-3; size: many; D: TRBD2; J: TRBJ2-7; DNA: TGTGCCATCAGTGACTTCTACGTTGCCGGGACTAGCGGCTACGAGCAGTACTTC; CDR3: CAISDFYVAGTSGYEQYF
V: TRBV7-9; size: few; D: TRBD2; J: TRBJ2-1; DNA: TGTGCCAGCAGCTTAGTGACCCTAGCGGGAACCAATGAGCAGTTCTTC; CDR3: CASSLVTLAGTNEQFF
V: TRBV12-3/TRBV12-4; size: many; D: TRBD1; J: TRBJ2-1; DNA: TGTGCCAGCAGCCGTTACTCGGGGACAGGGGGTTACAATGAGCAGTTCTTC; CDR3: CASSRYSGTGGYNEQFF
V: TRBV6-2/TRBV6-3; size: many; D: -; J: TRBJ2-1; DNA: TGTGCCAGCAGTTACAAAGGTTTTTCGAATGAGCAGTTCTTC; CDR3: CASSYKGFSNEQFF
V: TRBV5-4; size: many; D: -; J: TRBJ2-7; DNA: TGTGCCAGCAGCTTAGGGGTGGCGGTCGGCGAGCAGTACTTC; CDR3: CASSLGVAVGEQYF
V: TRBV30; size: many; D: TRBD1; J: TRBJ1-4; DNA: TGTGCCTGGAGAAGACAGGGGTTTAATGAAAAACTGTTTTTT; CDR3: CAWRRQGFNEKLFF
V: TRBV7-2; size: many; D: -; J: TRBJ2-3; DNA: TGTGCCAGCAGCTTCCGGGTCCACACAGATACGCAGTATTTT; CDR3: CASSFRVHTDTQYF
V: TRBV9; size: many; D: TRBD2; J: TRBJ2-2; DNA: TGTGCCAGCAGCGGAGGATTACTAGCGAGGAACACCGGGGAGCTGTTTTTT; CDR3: CASSGGLLARNTGELFF
V: TRBV12-3/TRBV12-4; size: once; D: -; J: TRBJ1-4; DNA: TGTGCCAGGAGTCCGATACCATTGGATGAAAAACTGTTTTTT; CDR3: CARSPIPLDEKLFF
V: TRBV29-1; size: many; D: -; J: TRBJ2-5; DNA: TGCAGCGCCCGAAGGGGGAGTTTGGCTGAAGAGACCCAGTACTTC; CDR3: CSARRGSLAEETQYF
V: TRBV5-1; size: many; D: TRBD2; J: TRBJ2-1; DNA: TGCGCCAGCAAGAAATTAGCGGGAGGTGCGTACAATGAGCAGTTCTTC; CDR3: CASKKLAGGAYNEQFF
V: TRBV4-3; size: many; D: TRBD2; J: TRBJ2-1; DNA: TGCGCCAGCAGCCAAGTACGGGAGGGCCGGAAGGAGCAGTTCTTC; CDR3: CASSQVREGRKEQFF
V: TRBV30; size: many; D: -; J: TRBJ2-2; DNA: TGTGCCTGGAGCTCCATAGACACCGGGGAGCTGTTTTTT; CDR3: CAWSSIDTGELFF
V: TRBV29-1; size: many; D: -; J: TRBJ2-5; DNA: TGCAGCGTTGCCGAACCCTCACTAGGGGGCCAAGAGACCCAGTACTTC; CDR3: CSVAEPSLGGQETQYF
V: TRBV7-2; size: many; D: TRBD2; J: TRBJ2-2; DNA: TGTGCCAGCAGCTTAGTCAGCGGGAGTAGTACCGGGGAGCTGTTTTTT; CDR3: CASSLVSGSSTGELFF